These 3 T cell receptor beta chains were sequenced from one sample in a study of CD8 T cells in ankylosing spondylitis. TCRdb called the 5' RACE reads again in MiXCR, with one record for every CDR3 protein. The table records 450,000 to 550,000 distinct CDR3 sequences, under 5.5% of them present only once. Study findings and constraints: Made up of several highly homologous variants, a TCR beta motif appeared characteristic of ankylosing spondylitis blood.

These receptors are not linked to any known antigen. Source material: blood, either unsorted or a sorted T cell fraction (not recorded which). These receptors originate from a male donor with ankylosing spondylitis.

This clonotype was observed a handful of times. This sequence joins TRBV20-1 and TRBJ1-1; no clear D. Germline lookup yields CDR1 DFQATT and CDR2 SNEGSKA (reference sequence). This CDR3 has 17 residues. The ends were cut back, 3 bases at V and 0 bases at J, with 20 bases in the middle. This chain's CDR3 is CSASPYPSRTVNTEAFF. The DNA of the CDR3 is TGCAGTGCTAGCCCCTATCCCAGTCGGACGGTGAACACTGAAGCTTTCTTT.

This clonotype was detected ten times or more. This CDR3 reads CSARVRDGYYGYTF. For the CDR3, the DNA is TGCAGTGCTAGAGTCAGGGACGGTTACTATGGCTACACCTTC. This chain joins TRBV20-1 and TRBJ1-2; TRBD1 is a possible D gene (5 bases). Germline CDR1 DFQATT, CDR2 SNEGSKA (reference sequence). The V gene lost 1 base and the J gene lost 3 bases, with 12 bases spanning the gap. This CDR3 spans 14 amino acids.

V and J are TRBV10-3 and TRBJ2-3, with D tentatively TRBD1 or TRBD2 (7 bases each). V was cut by 10 bases and J by 0 bases, with 14 bases left in between. Germline lookup yields CDR1 ENHRY and CDR2 SYGVKD. The CDR3 length is 14 residues. The CDR3 spells CATQGGYSTDTQYF. In DNA form, the CDR3 reads TGTGCCACCCAGGGGGGGTATAGCACAGATACGCAGTATTTT.